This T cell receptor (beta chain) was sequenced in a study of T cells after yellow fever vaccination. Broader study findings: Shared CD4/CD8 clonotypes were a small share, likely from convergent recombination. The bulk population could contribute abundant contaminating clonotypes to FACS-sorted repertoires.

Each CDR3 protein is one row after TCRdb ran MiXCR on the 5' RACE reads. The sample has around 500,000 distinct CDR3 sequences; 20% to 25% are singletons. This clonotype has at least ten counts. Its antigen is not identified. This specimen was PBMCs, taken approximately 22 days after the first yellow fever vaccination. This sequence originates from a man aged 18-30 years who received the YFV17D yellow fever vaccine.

CDR3 loop: CASSYTDRGRLEQFF. CDR3 nucleotides: TGTGCCAGCAGTTACACGGACAGGGGGCGCCTTGAGCAGTTCTTC. The gene calls are TRBV7-6 and TRBJ2-1, with 11 bases identical to TRBD1. The CDR3 consists of 15 residues. CDR1 is SGHVS and CDR2 is FNYEAQ in the germline V gene. J lost 9 bases, V lost 6 bases, and 10 bases had no gene match.